This passage covers 20 T cell receptor beta chains from one sample sequenced in a study of technical replicates of blood from a handful of donors (dated by TCRdb to the late 2010s). Library construction relied on the immunoSEQ multiplex PCR assay. In its TCRdb copy, this immuneACCESS table keeps in-frame sequences only and misses some clones. Where compared with another copy, unresolved V genes explain less than half of these, and the others have no known cause. The sample records around 74,000 clones, 70% to 90% of which are singletons. The ten largest clones take up 4.8% of the sample. Input material: PBMCs. These TCRs come from a human donor in good health. Some clones in this sample may be carry-over from other donors' samples.

The count of this clone is one. The rearrangement links TRBV7-2 to TRBJ1-3, with D perhaps matching TRBD1 (5 bases). The ends were cut back, 6 bases at V and 3 bases at J, with 9 bases in the middle. The CDR3 consists of 13 residues. CDR1 is SGHTA and CDR2 is FQGNSA in the germline V gene. The CDR3 sequence is CASSVRVGNTIYF. In DNA, the CDR3 is TGTGCCAGCAGTGTCAGGGTTGGAAACACCATATATTTT.

The rearrangement joins TRBV7-3 to TRBJ2-1, with 10 bases that match TRBD2. From germline, CDR1 is SGHTA and CDR2 FQGTGA. The CDR3 spans 15 residues. The V segment lost 2 bases and the J segment 9 bases; nucleotides outside the gene matches: 7. The CDR3 protein is CASSLGPAGGREQFF. CDR3 bases: TGTGCCAGCAGCTTAGGACCAGCGGGGGGGCGTGAGCAGTTCTTC.

The chain combines TRBV18 with TRBJ2-2; 14 bases agree with TRBD2. This CDR3 contains 16 residues. Germline values: CDR1 KGHSH, CDR2 LQKENI. J was trimmed by 4 bases and V by 3 bases; bases with no gene match: 1. The CDR3 bases are TGTGCCAGCTCACCTGGACTAGCGGGAGGCACCGGGGAGCTGTTTTTT. Its protein is CASSPGLAGGTGELFF.

The V call is TRBV11-3, the J call TRBJ2-7, with D maybe TRBD1 (6 bases). Germline values: CDR1 SGHNT, CDR2 YENEEA. The length of the CDR3 is 13 residues. Trimming took 3 bases from V and 1 from J, leaving 7 bases between them. For the CDR3, the DNA is TGTGCCAGCAGCTTTCAGGGGTCCTACGAGCAGTACTTC. It is translated as CASSFQGSYEQYF.

The chain joins TRBV7-2 to TRBJ1-6, with 12 bases matching TRBD1. CDR1 SGHTA and CDR2 FQGNSA come from the germline V gene. After removal of 2 bases from V and 9 bases from J, the junction contained 5 bases not matched to a gene. This CDR3 comprises 16 residues. The CDR3: CASSLMGQGAGSPLHF. CDR3 nucleotide sequence: TGTGCCAGCAGCTTAATGGGACAGGGGGCAGGTTCACCCCTCCACTTT.

This clone appeared a single time. The rearrangement uses TRBV13 and TRBJ1-1; 7 bases align to TRBD1. In germline, CDR1 is PRHDT, CDR2 FYEKMQ (reference sequence). The CDR3 is 14 amino acids. The ends lost 0 bases at V and 4 bases at J; junction bases unmatched: 2. Here the CDR3 reads CASSLGTGFTEAFF. The CDR3 DNA reads as TGTGCCAGCAGCTTAGGGACAGGGTTCACTGAAGCTTTCTTT.

This clone occurred a few times. CDR3 sequence: CASSSGLREAFF. Here the CDR3 DNA reads TGCGCCAGCAGCTCAGGACTACGTGAAGCTTTCTTT. This chain joins TRBV5-1 and TRBJ1-1, with no clear D. The germline V gene has CDR1 SGHRS and CDR2 YFSETQ. The CDR3 sequence is 12 residues long. V lost 3 bases and J 7 bases, leaving 10 bases between the germline ends.

V usage is TRBV28 and J usage is TRBJ2-3; 7 positions match TRBD2. The CDR3 sequence is 15 residues long. Germline V lookup: CDR1 MDHEN, CDR2 SYDVKM. Unmatched junction bases numbered 3, after V lost 3 bases and J lost 0 bases. As DNA, the CDR3 is TGTGCCAGCAGTTTCGGGGGGACTAGCACAGATACGCAGTATTTT. It codes for CASSFGGTSTDTQYF.

The V and J genes are TRBV7-2 and TRBJ1-4, with D maybe TRBD1 (6 bases). CDR3 length: 15 residues. From germline, CDR1 is SGHTA and CDR2 FQGNSA. The ends were cut back, 5 bases at V and 0 bases at J, with 10 bases in the middle. The CDR3 DNA reads as TGTGCCAGCAGCCCGGGGGGCGCAACTAATGAAAAACTGTTTTTT. This sequence encodes CASSPGGATNEKLFF. Filled out from reference TRBV7-2 and TRBJ1-4, the complete variable domain reads GAGVSQSPSNKVTEKGKDVELRCDPISGHTALYWYRQSLGQGLEFLIYFQGNSAPDKSGLPSDRFSAERTGGSVSTLTIQRTQQEDSAVYLCASSPGGATNEKLFFGSGTQLSVL.

This chain joins TRBV30 and TRBJ2-7; no clear D gene. The CDR3 totals 12 residues. Trimming took 4 bases from V and 0 from J, leaving 7 bases between them. The germline gives CDR1 GTSNPN, CDR2 SVGIG (reference sequence). CDR3 sequence reads: CAWTRDSYEQYF. For the CDR3, the DNA is TGTGCCTGGACAAGAGACTCCTACGAGCAGTACTTC.

The chain has TRBV19 and TRBJ2-2, with TRBD2 matching over 11 bases. V lost 3 bases, J lost 5 bases, and 2 bases stayed unmatched. Germline loops: CDR1 LNHDA, CDR2 SQIVND (reference sequence). The CDR3 runs to 15 residues. CDR3 residues: CASSMGTSGTGELFF. In nucleotides, the CDR3 is TGTGCCAGTAGTATGGGGACTAGCGGTACCGGGGAGCTGTTTTTT.

The chain joins TRBV4-3 to TRBJ2-5; D is perhaps TRBD1 (6 bases). CDR1 and CDR2 from the germline V gene are LGHNA and YSLEER. The CDR3 contains 13 residues. V was pared by 4 bases and J by 5 bases, with 11 bases between. The CDR3 spells CASSRTVEETQYF. DNA of the CDR3: TGCGCCAGCAGCCGGACAGTGGAGGAGACCCAGTACTTC.

This sequence joins TRBV5-6 and TRBJ1-2, with 7 bases matching TRBD1. The germline gives CDR1 SGHDT, CDR2 YYEEEE. The CDR3 is 15 amino acids. V dropped 4 bases and J dropped 4; count of bases not matched to a gene: 10. CDR3 bases: TGTGCCAGCAGCAAATCGGCCAGGGGGTTCTATGGCTACACCTTC. It translates to CASSKSARGFYGYTF. The variable domain in full, completed from reference TRBV5-6 and TRBJ1-2, reads DAGVTQSPTHLIKTRGQQVTLRCSPKSGHDTVSWYQQALGQGPQFIFQYYEEEERQRGNFPDRFSGHQFPNYSSELNVNALLLGDSALYLCASSKSARGFYGYTFGSGTRLTVV.

This sequence joins TRBV5-1 and TRBJ1-1, with 9 nucleotides matching TRBD1. The CDR3 is made up of 13 amino acids. The germline V gene has CDR1 SGHRS and CDR2 YFSETQ. Trimming at V came to 3 bases and at J to 8 bases, leaving 5 bases not matched to a gene. The chain's CDR3 is CASSWGQGGEAFF. The CDR3 nucleotides are TGCGCCAGCAGCTGGGGACAGGGTGGCGAAGCTTTCTTT. Looking up the rest from reference TRBV5-1 and TRBJ1-1 gives the full variable domain: KAGVTQTPRYLIKTRGQQVTLSCSPISGHRSVSWYQQTPGQGLQFLFEYFSETQRNKGNFPGRFSGRQFSNSRSEMNVSTLELGDSALYLCASSWGQGGEAFFGQGTRLTVV.

The rearrangement links TRBV30 to TRBJ2-5; 7 bases are a match to TRBD2. CDR3 length: 15 amino acids. CDR1 is GTSNPN and CDR2 is SVGIG in the germline V gene (reference sequence). V lost 0 bases, J lost 3 bases, and 7 bases stayed unmatched. In nucleotides, the CDR3 is TGTGCCTGGAGTGTAGGGCTAGCGGATAAAGAGACCCAGTACTTC. Its protein product is CAWSVGLADKETQYF.

V gene TRBV7-8 combines with J gene TRBJ2-5, with 8 bases lining up with TRBD1. This CDR3 comprises 14 residues. Per the germline V gene, CDR1 is SGHVS and CDR2 is FQNEAQ. With 5 bases clipped from V and 5 bases from J, the junction kept 7 bases outside the gene matches. The CDR3 sequence is CASSPSTGEETQYF. The CDR3 nucleotides read TGTGCCAGCAGCCCGTCGACAGGGGAGGAGACCCAGTACTTC.

The chain has TRBV29-1 and TRBJ1-1; TRBD1 might be the D (5 bases). The germline CDR1 and CDR2 sequences are SQVTM and ANQGSEA. Trimming left V 6 bases short and J 2 bases short, with 16 bases between. The CDR3 consists of 14 residues. The CDR3 sequence is CSVNGDSLNTEAFF. The CDR3 DNA sequence: TGCAGCGTGAATGGCGACAGCCTCAACACTGAAGCTTTCTTT.

This clone was seen a single time. This rearrangement joins TRBV10-3 to TRBJ1-3, with D possibly TRBD1 on 5 matching bases. The CDR3 loop spans 17 amino acids. Germline CDR1 ENHRY, CDR2 SYGVKD. The ends were cut back, 0 bases at V and 5 bases at J, with 17 bases in the middle. The CDR3 DNA sequence: TGTGCCATCAGTGAGTCCCCGATGTTGGCAGGGAGAAACACCATATATTTT. Translating it yields CAISESPMLAGRNTIYF.

This clone was found once. The rearrangement links TRBV18 to TRBJ2-7; no clear D gene. Germline V gene lookup returns CDR1 KGHSH and CDR2 LQKENI. Trimming removed 0 bases from V and 2 bases from J, with 8 bases in between. The CDR3 contains 14 residues. Here the CDR3 DNA reads TGTGCCAGCTCACCACCGGGCCTTACCTACGAGCAGTACTTC. As protein: CASSPPGLTYEQYF.

This chain joins TRBV4-1 and TRBJ1-1; TRBD1 matches 7 bases. This CDR3 spans 14 amino acids. V lost 5 bases to trimming and J lost 5 bases; unmatched junction nucleotides: 8. Germline V gene lookup returns CDR1 MGHRA and CDR2 YSYEKL. Here the CDR3 DNA reads TGCGCCAGCAGCTCCCCAAGGGGGCAAACTGAAGCTTTCTTT. Translation gives CASSSPRGQTEAFF.